This TCR beta chain emerged from a study of regulatory T cells in long-lasting Graves disease. Time point in this sample: newly diagnosed GD, antithyroid drugs for less than 3 months. Researchers made the TCR library from RNA that was extracted from PBMCs. In building TCR beta libraries, iRepertoire HTBI primers were used together with Arm-PCR of CDR3 regions. Authors' analysis steps: Overall, samples carried some 67 TRBV and around 13 TRBJ segments. TCRdb re-derived calls from the multiplex PCR reads in MiXCR, one entry per CDR3 protein. TCRdb assigned the V and J calls; the authors' analysis was not used. Of approximately 490,000 distinct CDR3 sequences in the sample, around 15% were seen once. V dropped 5 bases and J dropped 0 bases, with 10 bases sitting between them. There are 14 residues in the CDR3. Germline V gene sequence: CDR1 SGHNT, CDR2 YENEEA. This sample was also put to use in a study of T cells in Graves' hyperthyroidism and ophthalmopathy. As that report states: The TCR CDR3 first-round RT-PCR relied on the HTBI primer set.

The source was peripheral blood mononuclear cells (PBMCs), collected at new diagnosis, from a patient treated with antithyroid drugs. This rearrangement joins TRBV11-3 to TRBJ1-2, with D uncertain. The sequence was collected from a man aged 35-49 years with Graves disease. CDR3 sequence: CASSTYEPNYGYTF. In nucleotides, the CDR3 is TGTGCCAGCAGCACCTACGAGCCTAACTATGGCTACACCTTC.